The 20 T cell receptor beta chains given below trace back to one sample, sequenced in a study of T cells after yellow fever vaccination. Via MiXCR, TCRdb re-called the 5' RACE reads, giving one row per CDR3 protein. The table records hundreds of thousands of distinct CDR3 sequences, around 13% of them present only once. This material consisted of CD4+ T cells sorted from PBMCs, taken 15 days after the yellow fever booster vaccination. These receptor sequences come from a man younger than 35 who received the YFV17D yellow fever vaccine.

This clonotype was counted between two and nine times. This chain joins TRBV14 and TRBJ2-7, with a possible D match to TRBD2 (6 bases). There are 13 residues in the CDR3. The germline CDR1 and CDR2 sequences are SGHDN and FVKESK. V lost 3 bases to trimming and J lost 3 bases, with 9 bases between them. CDR3 amino acids: CASSQGLIYEQYV. CDR3 in DNA: TGTGCCAGCAGCCAGGGACTGATCTACGAGCAGTACGTC.

The V gene is TRBV29-1, the J gene TRBJ1-4; unclear D gene. V was cut by 5 bases and J by 7 bases, with 11 bases left in between. The CDR3 is 12 residues long. From germline, CDR1 is SQVTM and CDR2 ANQGSEA. CDR3 amino acids: CSVSEGGEKLFF. CDR3 nucleotides: TGCAGCGTTTCCGAGGGCGGTGAAAAACTGTTTTTT.

This sequence joins TRBV4-3 and TRBJ2-3; D might be TRBD2 (7 bases). Germline loops: CDR1 LGHNA, CDR2 YSLEER. Trimming pared 0 bases from V and 1 base from J, leaving 14 bases between. The CDR3 length is 17 residues. This chain's CDR3 is CASSQEKAGAGTDTQYF. CDR3 in DNA: TGCGCCAGCAGCCAAGAGAAGGCGGGGGCGGGCACAGATACGCAGTATTTT.

The rearrangement uses TRBV27 and TRBJ1-1; no reliable D call. Trimming took off 5 bases at V and 4 bases at J, with 11 bases between the two ends. Germline lookup yields CDR1 MNHEY and CDR2 SMNVEV (reference sequence). The CDR3 consists of 13 residues. CDR3 sequence: CASSPRRITEAFF. The CDR3 DNA sequence: TGTGCCAGCAGTCCCAGACGGATCACTGAAGCTTTCTTT.

This clonotype has more than one count but fewer than ten. V usage is TRBV4-2 and J usage is TRBJ1-5; D unresolved. From germline, CDR1 is LGHNA and CDR2 YNFKEQ. This CDR3 is 17 amino acids long. Trimming left V 1 base short and J 7 bases short, with 20 bases between. CDR3 in DNA: TGTGCCAGCAGCCAAGGGGGAGGCGCGCCGTTTTGGCAGCCCCAGCATTTT. The encoded protein is CASSQGGGAPFWQPQHF.

The V gene is TRBV10-3, the J gene TRBJ1-5; 8 nucleotides line up with TRBD1. The CDR3 length is 14 residues. Per the germline V gene, CDR1 is ENHRY and CDR2 is SYGVKD. J gave up 5 bases and V 0 bases, and 0 bases lay outside the gene matches. The CDR3 region is CAISESGQDQPQHF. In DNA form, the CDR3 reads TGTGCCATCAGTGAGTCGGGACAGGATCAGCCCCAGCATTTT.

This clonotype was observed a few times. This chain joins TRBV7-3 and TRBJ2-5; 8 bases are shared with TRBD2. Germline values: CDR1 SGHTA, CDR2 FQGTGA. There are 15 residues in the CDR3. The V segment lost 4 bases and the J segment 5 bases; nucleotides outside the gene matches: 9. Written as DNA, the CDR3 is TGTGCCAGCAGCTCCATCGGGAGGGCGGGGGAGACCCAGTACTTC. This translates into CASSSIGRAGETQYF.

This clonotype appeared a few times. The chain recombines TRBV19 with TRBJ2-1; TRBD2 is a possible D gene (5 bases). From germline, CDR1 is LNHDA and CDR2 SQIVND (reference sequence). The V end lost 6 bases, the J end lost 4 bases, and 19 bases lay between the germline ends. The CDR3 sequence is 16 residues long. Here the CDR3 DNA reads TGTGCCAGTAGCCGCACATTGGAGGTTTATTACAATGAGCAGTTCTTC. Translated, it gives CASSRTLEVYYNEQFF.

This clonotype was counted between two and nine times. CDR3 amino acids: CASTLGQGLHNEQFF. The CDR3, as DNA: TGTGCCAGCACTCTAGGACAGGGCCTCCACAATGAGCAGTTCTTC. The chain employs TRBV7-2 and TRBJ2-1; TRBD1 matches 8 bases. Germline trimming cut 7 bases from V and 5 bases from J; bases unmatched to any gene: 10. CDR3 length equals 15 residues. Per the germline V gene, CDR1 is SGHTA and CDR2 is FQGNSA.

This clonotype was seen a handful of times. The chain employs TRBV3-1 and TRBJ1-1; 11 bases are shared with TRBD1. Germline trimming cut 6 bases from V and 6 bases from J; bases unmatched to any gene: 12. This CDR3 has 16 residues. Germline assignment: CDR1 LGHDT and CDR2 YNNKEL (reference sequence). The CDR3: CASSFIPPGQGAEAFF. CDR3 nucleotides: TGTGCCAGCAGTTTTATACCTCCGGGACAGGGGGCTGAAGCTTTCTTT.

This clonotype was seen only a few times. This chain connects TRBV25-1 to TRBJ1-3; D unclear. V was cut by 4 bases and J by 2 bases, with 6 bases left in between. The CDR3 covers 13 residues. Germline V CDR1 and CDR2: MGHDK, SYGVNS. CDR3 sequence reads: CASSVFPGNTIYF. The CDR3 region has the DNA TGTGCCAGCAGTGTATTCCCTGGAAACACCATATATTTT.

The chain couples TRBV10-3 to TRBJ1-6; 8 nucleotides match TRBD1. The CDR3 totals 19 residues. CDR1 is ENHRY, CDR2 SYGVKD, per germline. Germline trimming cut 0 bases from V and 11 bases from J; bases unmatched to any gene: 18. As DNA, the CDR3 is TGTGCCATCAGTGAGTCGAAAGTCTCGGACAGGGCTTATTCTCCACCCCTCCACTTT. Its translation is CAISESKVSDRAYSPPLHF.

The rearrangement uses TRBV9 and TRBJ2-7; D not resolved. The CDR3 extends over 11 amino acids. Germline loops: CDR1 SGDLS, CDR2 YYNGEE. Trimming left V 3 bases short and J 4 bases short, with 5 bases between. As DNA, the CDR3 is TGTGCCAGCAGCGCCGGGTACGAGCAGTACGTC. Its translation: CASSAGYEQYV.

The chain recombines TRBV5-1 with TRBJ2-7; D is unresolved. Germline V CDR1 and CDR2: SGHRS, YFSETQ. Trimming stripped 1 base from V and 1 base from J, with 9 bases between. The CDR3 runs to 14 residues. The CDR3 DNA follows: TGCGCCAGCAGCTTGACTTGGTCATCCTACGAGCAGTACTTC. As protein: CASSLTWSSYEQYF.

This clonotype has a count of ten or more. V usage is TRBV20-1 and J usage is TRBJ2-3, with 9 bases lining up with TRBD2. Per germline, CDR1 DFQATT and CDR2 SNEGSKA (reference sequence). CDR3 size: 12 residues. The CDR3 region is CSLAGSTDTQYF. The DNA for the CDR3 is TGCAGCCTAGCGGGGTCCACAGATACGCAGTATTTT.

The sample holds a few counts of this clonotype. V is TRBV20-1 and J is TRBJ2-5; 9 bases match TRBD2. Trimming cost V 5 bases and J 4 bases; bases outside gene matches: 14. This CDR3 is 16 amino acids long. Germline CDR1 reads DFQATT; CDR2 reads SNEGSKA (reference sequence). Here the CDR3 reads CSAGGTSLVTPETQYF. The CDR3 region has the DNA TGCAGTGCTGGGGGGACTAGCCTCGTCACCCCAGAGACCCAGTACTTC.

This clonotype has ten or more counts. The chain joins TRBV4-1 to TRBJ1-4; D call uncertain. V was pared by 4 bases and J by 5 bases, with 11 bases between. The CDR3 covers 14 residues. Looked up from germline, CDR1 is MGHRA and CDR2 is YSYEKL. The CDR3 DNA sequence: TGCGCCAGCAGCCGCCGGCTTTCAAATGAAAAACTGTTTTTT. Its protein is CASSRRLSNEKLFF.

The chain combines TRBV5-1 with TRBJ2-2, with D possibly being TRBD1 (5 bases). V gave up 0 bases and J gave up 3 bases, with 9 bases separating them. From germline, CDR1 is SGHRS and CDR2 YFSETQ. There are 15 residues in the CDR3. CDR3 bases: TGCGCCAGCAGCTTGGAGGGGTTCCACACCGGGGAGCTGTTTTTT. Residues: CASSLEGFHTGELFF. Variable domain in full (rest from reference TRBV5-1 and TRBJ2-2): KAGVTQTPRYLIKTRGQQVTLSCSPISGHRSVSWYQQTPGQGLQFLFEYFSETQRNKGNFPGRFSGRQFSNSRSEMNVSTLELGDSALYLCASSLEGFHTGELFFGEGSRLTVL.

The table lists this clonotype with a few counts. The chain carries TRBV20-1 and TRBJ2-2, with unresolved D. With 6 bases removed from V and 6 bases from J, the gap between germline ends came to 17 bases. Germline V gives CDR1 DFQATT, CDR2 SNEGSKA (reference sequence). This CDR3 has 14 residues. The CDR3 reads CSAARASGSGELFF. As DNA, the CDR3 is TGCAGTGCCGCACGGGCCTCTGGATCCGGGGAGCTGTTTTTT.

There are a few counts of this clonotype. The V gene is TRBV5-1, the J gene TRBJ2-5; D call uncertain. Germline CDR1 is SGHRS and CDR2 is YFSETQ. The CDR3 covers 14 residues. V lost 4 bases, J lost 2 bases, and 12 bases lay in between. The CDR3 DNA is TGCGCCAGCAGCCTCGTAGCTTTTCAAGAGACCCAGTACTTC. Encoded protein: CASSLVAFQETQYF.